The rows below give T cell receptor beta chains drawn from one sample of a study of response to subunit inactivated influenza vaccine. TCRdb re-called the RT-PCR reads through MiXCR, storing one row per CDR3 protein. The data hold hundreds of thousands of distinct CDR3 sequences, with 7.6% observed a single time. The material was PBMCs from blood, obtained around 25 months after vaccination. These receptors were taken from a man in his fifties or sixties who received an inactivated influenza vaccine. CDR3s include the opening cysteine and the closing phenylalanine or tryptophan. A D gene is named only where the DNA matches it firmly. A row's size may be missing; if present it is once, few, many or a size class.

clone size: few
J gene: TRBJ1-1
D gene: .
V gene: TRBV5-1
CDR3 protein: CASSQGRRDNMNTEAFF
CDR3 DNA: TGCGCCAGCAGCCAAGGCCGACGGGACAACATGAACACTGAAGCTTTCTTT

clone size: many
J gene: TRBJ2-5
D gene: .
V gene: TRBV10-3
CDR3 protein: CAISRGGAQETQYF
CDR3 DNA: TGTGCCATCAGCCGCGGGGGCGCCCAAGAGACCCAGTACTTC

clone size: many
J gene: TRBJ1-3
D gene: .
V gene: TRBV11-2
CDR3 protein: CASSLTPNTIYF
CDR3 DNA: TGTGCCAGCAGCCTCACCCCGAACACCATATATTTT

clone size: .
J gene: TRBJ1-1
D gene: TRBD1
V gene: TRBV5-1
CDR3 protein: CASSAQGWDTEAFF
CDR3 DNA: TGCGCCAGCAGCGCACAGGGGTGGGACACTGAAGCTTTCTTT

clone size: many
J gene: TRBJ1-6
D gene: .
V gene: TRBV7-2
CDR3 protein: CASSSGGGRPNSPLHF
CDR3 DNA: TGTGCCAGCAGCTCCGGGGGAGGGCGGCCAAATTCACCCCTCCACTTT

clone size: .
J gene: TRBJ1-1
D gene: TRBD1
V gene: TRBV5-6
CDR3 protein: CASIQGELTEAFF
CDR3 DNA: TGTGCCAGCATCCAGGGGGAGCTCACTGAAGCTTTCTTT

clone size: .
J gene: TRBJ2-4
D gene: .
V gene: TRBV7-2
CDR3 protein: CASSTGNIQYF
CDR3 DNA: TGTGCCAGCAGCACCGGAAACATTCAGTACTTC

clone size: few
J gene: TRBJ2-5
D gene: .
V gene: TRBV3-1
CDR3 protein: CASRTRGETQYF
CDR3 DNA: TGTGCCAGCAGGACTAGGGGAGAGACCCAGTACTTC

clone size: .
J gene: TRBJ1-1
D gene: .
V gene: TRBV5-1
CDR3 protein: CASSKALNTEAFF
CDR3 DNA: TGCGCCAGCAGCAAAGCACTGAACACTGAAGCTTTCTTT

clone size: few
J gene: TRBJ2-5
D gene: .
V gene: TRBV28
CDR3 protein: CASSLLGGARETQYF
CDR3 DNA: TGTGCCAGCAGTTTACTTGGGGGGGCGAGGGAGACCCAGTACTTC

clone size: .
J gene: TRBJ2-7
D gene: .
V gene: TRBV10-3
CDR3 protein: CAIEGTSSYEQYF
CDR3 DNA: TGTGCCATAGAGGGGACGAGCTCCTACGAGCAGTACTTC

clone size: few
J gene: TRBJ1-2
D gene: TRBD1
V gene: TRBV2
CDR3 protein: CASSGLSTGAYGYTF
CDR3 DNA: TGTGCCAGCAGTGGGTTGTCGACAGGGGCCTATGGCTACACCTTC

clone size: few
J gene: TRBJ1-2
D gene: TRBD1
V gene: TRBV10-3
CDR3 protein: CAISESQGGLRGYTF
CDR3 DNA: TGTGCCATCAGTGAGTCGCAAGGGGGCCTACGAGGCTACACCTTC

clone size: .
J gene: TRBJ2-7
D gene: .
V gene: TRBV20-1
CDR3 protein: CSARDGKGIGVQYF
CDR3 DNA: TGCAGTGCTAGAGATGGGAAGGGAATAGGGGTGCAGTACTTC

clone size: few
J gene: TRBJ2-6
D gene: TRBD1
V gene: TRBV10-3
CDR3 protein: CAISVDWTGASGANVLTF
CDR3 DNA: TGTGCCATCAGTGTGGATTGGACAGGCGCTTCTGGGGCCAACGTCCTGACTTTC

clone size: .
J gene: TRBJ2-3
D gene: .
V gene: TRBV7-6
CDR3 protein: CASSILGTQADTQYF
CDR3 DNA: TGTGCCAGCAGCATACTTGGGACCCAGGCAGATACGCAGTATTTT

clone size: few
J gene: TRBJ2-3
D gene: .
V gene: TRBV7-8
CDR3 protein: CASSVPGDTQYF
CDR3 DNA: TGTGCCAGCAGCGTCCCCGGGGATACGCAGTATTTT

clone size: .
J gene: TRBJ2-1
D gene: TRBD2
V gene: TRBV24-1
CDR3 protein: CATSGISGGLSSYKEQFF
CDR3 DNA: TGTGCCACCAGTGGGATTAGCGGGGGACTCAGCTCCTACAAGGAGCAGTTCTTC

clone size: .
J gene: TRBJ2-3
D gene: TRBD2
V gene: TRBV6-2/TRBV6-3
CDR3 protein: CASSSDYPAGVADTQYF
CDR3 DNA: TGTGCCAGCAGTTCTGACTACCCGGCGGGAGTTGCAGATACGCAGTATTTT

clone size: .
J gene: TRBJ2-7
D gene: TRBD2
V gene: TRBV20-1
CDR3 protein: CSVLTSGGYEQYF
CDR3 DNA: TGCAGTGTCCTGACTAGCGGGGGCTACGAGCAGTACTTC

clone size: .
J gene: TRBJ1-3
D gene: .
V gene: TRBV2
CDR3 protein: CASKDKLSSGNTIYF
CDR3 DNA: TGTGCCAGTAAGGACAAGTTGAGCTCTGGAAACACCATATATTTT

clone size: .
J gene: TRBJ1-1
D gene: .
V gene: TRBV7-2
CDR3 protein: CASSFRGGGTEAFF
CDR3 DNA: TGTGCCAGCAGCTTCAGAGGTGGAGGCACTGAAGCTTTCTTT

clone size: many
J gene: TRBJ1-2
D gene: TRBD1
V gene: TRBV5-1
CDR3 protein: CASSAGGDYGYTF
CDR3 DNA: TGCGCCAGCAGTGCAGGGGGCGACTATGGCTACACCTTC

clone size: few
J gene: TRBJ1-3
D gene: .
V gene: TRBV13
CDR3 protein: CASSPGRGGNTIYF
CDR3 DNA: TGTGCCAGCAGCCCGGGTAGGGGTGGAAACACCATATATTTT

clone size: once
J gene: TRBJ2-1
D gene: TRBD2
V gene: TRBV19
CDR3 protein: CASSIGSWVLAGGPLDNEQFF
CDR3 DNA: TGTGCCAGTAGTATTGGTTCTTGGGTACTGGCGGGAGGGCCGTTGGACAATGAGCAGTTCTTC

clone size: .
J gene: TRBJ2-1
D gene: .
V gene: TRBV4-3
CDR3 protein: CASSQEWGTRSYNEQFF
CDR3 DNA: TGCGCCAGCAGCCAAGAATGGGGCACTCGCTCCTACAATGAGCAGTTCTTC

clone size: .
J gene: TRBJ2-3
D gene: .
V gene: TRBV7-9
CDR3 protein: CASSSRGGGADTQYF
CDR3 DNA: TGTGCCAGCAGCTCACGAGGGGGAGGGGCAGATACGCAGTATTTT

clone size: many
J gene: TRBJ2-5
D gene: TRBD1
V gene: TRBV28
CDR3 protein: CASSSRQGLSEETQYF
CDR3 DNA: TGTGCCAGCAGTTCCCGACAGGGTTTGAGTGAAGAGACCCAGTACTTC

clone size: few
J gene: TRBJ2-5
D gene: .
V gene: TRBV4-2
CDR3 protein: CASSQGTHEETQYF
CDR3 DNA: TGTGCCAGCAGCCAAGGGACGCACGAAGAGACCCAGTACTTC

clone size: .
J gene: TRBJ2-3
D gene: .
V gene: TRBV5-1
CDR3 protein: CASSLWILSISSTDTQYF
CDR3 DNA: TGCGCCAGCAGCTTGTGGATCCTATCCATAAGCAGCACAGATACGCAGTATTTT

clone size: few
J gene: TRBJ2-3
D gene: .
V gene: TRBV3-1
CDR3 protein: CASSPPWDQGTDTQYF
CDR3 DNA: TGTGCCAGCAGCCCGCCGTGGGACCAGGGGACAGATACGCAGTATTTT

clone size: few
J gene: TRBJ1-2
D gene: .
V gene: TRBV28
CDR3 protein: CASSLLGIFGGYTF
CDR3 DNA: TGTGCCAGCAGTTTACTGGGCATATTCGGTGGCTACACCTTC

clone size: .
J gene: TRBJ2-4
D gene: .
V gene: TRBV20-1
CDR3 protein: CSASNGGTGRPNIQYF
CDR3 DNA: TGCAGTGCTAGTAATGGGGGCACGGGACGGCCAAACATTCAGTACTTC

clone size: .
J gene: TRBJ2-2
D gene: TRBD2
V gene: TRBV24-1
CDR3 protein: CATSDLVGSVVLAGYTVELFF
CDR3 DNA: TGTGCCACCAGTGATTTGGTAGGGTCGGTCGTACTAGCGGGATACACCGTGGAGCTGTTTTTT